The clone carrying this T cell receptor (beta chain) came up a few times. This entry comes from a study of blood T cell repertoires in COVID-19. Study background: Acute-phase and convalescent COVID-19 samples originated in the United States, Italy and Spain. PBMCs, B-cell-depleted T cells, or T cells provided the cDNA or gDNA that made up the material.

The Seattle site enrolled patients during active infection and followed them longitudinally. Per the study methods: How many nucleated cells were present was estimated from reference gene primer amplification. Measured with immunoSEQ multiplex PCR; TCRdb has only the in-frame clones, and not every one. D and trimming were read from the DNA, whereas the V and J calls and clone size are those reported in that table. The sample contains some 180,000 clones, approximately 88% of which appear only once. The origin of this receptor is a middle-aged woman with COVID-19, enrolled during active disease. Input material: peripheral blood.

The CDR3 DNA follows: TGTGCCAGTAACGAAGGACAGGGAAACTATGGCTACACCTTC. Amino acid sequence: CASNEGQGNYGYTF. The chain carries TRBV19 and TRBJ1-2, with 8 nucleotides matching TRBD1. The junction had 6 bases not matched to a gene; V was cut back by 7 bases and J by 2 bases. Germline CDR1 reads LNHDA; CDR2 reads SQIVND (reference sequence). CDR3 length: 14 residues.